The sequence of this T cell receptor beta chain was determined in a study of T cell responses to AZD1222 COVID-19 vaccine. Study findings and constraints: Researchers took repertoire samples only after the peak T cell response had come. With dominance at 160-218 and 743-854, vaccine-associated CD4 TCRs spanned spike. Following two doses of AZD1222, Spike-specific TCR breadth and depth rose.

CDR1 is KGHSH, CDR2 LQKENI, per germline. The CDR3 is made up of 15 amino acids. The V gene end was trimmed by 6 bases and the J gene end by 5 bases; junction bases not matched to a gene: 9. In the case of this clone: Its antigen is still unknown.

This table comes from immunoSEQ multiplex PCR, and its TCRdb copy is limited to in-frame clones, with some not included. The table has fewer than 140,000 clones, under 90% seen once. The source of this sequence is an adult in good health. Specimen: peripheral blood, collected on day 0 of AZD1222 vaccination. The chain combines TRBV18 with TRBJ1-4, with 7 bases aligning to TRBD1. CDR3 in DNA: TGTGCCAGCTCGTCACCTAGGGGGCCGAATGAAAAACTGTTTTTT. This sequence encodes CASSSPRGPNEKLFF.